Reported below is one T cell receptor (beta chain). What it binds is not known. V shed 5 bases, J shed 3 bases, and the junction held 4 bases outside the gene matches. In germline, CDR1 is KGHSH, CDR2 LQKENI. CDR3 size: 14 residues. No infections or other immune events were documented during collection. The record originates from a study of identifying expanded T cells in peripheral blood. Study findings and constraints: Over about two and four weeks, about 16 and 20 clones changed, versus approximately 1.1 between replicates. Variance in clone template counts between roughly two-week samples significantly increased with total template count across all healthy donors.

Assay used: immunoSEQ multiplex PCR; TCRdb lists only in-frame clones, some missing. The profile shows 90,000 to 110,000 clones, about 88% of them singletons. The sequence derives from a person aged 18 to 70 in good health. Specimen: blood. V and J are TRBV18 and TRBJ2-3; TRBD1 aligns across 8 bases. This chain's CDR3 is CASSMDRATDTQYF. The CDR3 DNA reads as TGTGCCAGCTCAATGGACAGGGCGACAGATACGCAGTATTTT. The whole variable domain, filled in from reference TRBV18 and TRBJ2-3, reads NAGVMQNPRHLVRRRGQEARLRCSPMKGHSHVYWYRQLPEEGLKFMVYLQKENIIDESGMPKERFSAEFPKEGPSILRIQQVVRGDSAAYFCASSMDRATDTQYFGPGTRLTVL.